The rows below give T cell receptor beta chains drawn from one sample of a study of blood T cell repertoires in COVID-19. Sequencing was performed with immunoSEQ multiplex PCR; in TCRdb, only in-frame clones are kept and a portion is missing. This sample has 75,000 to 100,000 clones, with approximately 86% found just once. Sequencing used peripheral blood. These TCRs come from a man at least 80 years old with acute or convalescent COVID-19. CDR3s include the opening cysteine and the closing phenylalanine or tryptophan. A D gene is named only where the DNA matches it firmly. Clone size is shown for a subset of rows, as once, few, many or a class of expanded clone.

d_call: TRBD1; clone_size: NA; j_call: TRBJ1-1; v_call: TRBV6-6; cdr3_length: 15; cdr3_nt: TGTGCCAGCAGTTACCCCGGGACAGAAAACACTGAAGCTTTCTTT; cdr3_aa: CASSYPGTENTEAFF
d_call: NA; clone_size: once; j_call: TRBJ1-6; v_call: TRBV28; cdr3_length: 14; cdr3_nt: TGTGCCAGCAGTCCGCGGGGTTGGAATTCACCCCTCCACTTT; cdr3_aa: CASSPRGWNSPLHF
d_call: TRBD2; clone_size: NA; j_call: TRBJ2-1; v_call: TRBV11-2; cdr3_length: 17; cdr3_nt: TGTGCCAGCAGCTCCTTTCAAGCGGGAGGGCGTCGAAATGAGCAGTTCTTC; cdr3_aa: CASSSFQAGGRRNEQFF
d_call: NA; clone_size: NA; j_call: TRBJ2-5; v_call: TRBV4-1; cdr3_length: 19; cdr3_nt: TGCGCCAGCAGCCAAGAAACAGGAGATAGCACGCCCTCAAGGCAGACCCAGTACTTC; cdr3_aa: CASSQETGDSTPSRQTQYF
d_call: TRBD2; clone_size: few; j_call: TRBJ2-1; v_call: TRBV9; cdr3_length: 16; cdr3_nt: TGTGCCAGCAGCGTAGCTGGCCAGCGGGGTTACAATGAGCAGTTCTTC; cdr3_aa: CASSVAGQRGYNEQFF
d_call: TRBD1; clone_size: NA; j_call: TRBJ2-3; v_call: TRBV2; cdr3_length: 13; cdr3_nt: TGTGCCAGCAGCTGGGACAGGGCAGATACGCAGTATTTT; cdr3_aa: CASSWDRADTQYF
d_call: NA; clone_size: NA; j_call: TRBJ2-3; v_call: TRBV11-1; cdr3_length: 14; cdr3_nt: TGTGCCAGCAGCTTAGGATGGCCCACAGATACGCAGTATTTT; cdr3_aa: CASSLGWPTDTQYF
d_call: TRBD2; clone_size: NA; j_call: TRBJ2-7; v_call: TRBV11-2; cdr3_length: 14; cdr3_nt: TGTGCCAGCAGCTCTAGTGTACTAGCGGACGAGCAGTACTTC; cdr3_aa: CASSSSVLADEQYF
d_call: NA; clone_size: NA; j_call: TRBJ2-2; v_call: TRBV6-2/TRBV6-3; cdr3_length: 14; cdr3_nt: TGTGCCAGCAGTCGGGGACTTCACACCGGGGAGCTGTTTTTT; cdr3_aa: CASSRGLHTGELFF
d_call: NA; clone_size: NA; j_call: TRBJ1-6; v_call: TRBV7-2; cdr3_length: 15; cdr3_nt: TGTGCCAGCAGTCTTGACAGCTCCTATAATTCACCCCTCCACTTT; cdr3_aa: CASSLDSSYNSPLHF
d_call: NA; clone_size: NA; j_call: TRBJ2-1; v_call: TRBV28; cdr3_length: 13; cdr3_nt: TGTGCCAGCAGGGAGGGGACCTACAATGAGCAGTTCTTC; cdr3_aa: CASREGTYNEQFF
d_call: NA; clone_size: NA; j_call: TRBJ2-3; v_call: TRBV6-2/TRBV6-3; cdr3_length: 13; cdr3_nt: TGTGCCAGCAGTTACGGTACAGGCATTACGCAGTATTTT; cdr3_aa: CASSYGTGITQYF
d_call: NA; clone_size: NA; j_call: TRBJ1-3; v_call: TRBV10-3; cdr3_length: 15; cdr3_nt: TGTGCCATCACCCCGGGACTTAGCTCTGGAAACACCATATATTTT; cdr3_aa: CAITPGLSSGNTIYF
d_call: TRBD1; clone_size: NA; j_call: TRBJ1-2; v_call: TRBV7-2; cdr3_length: 12; cdr3_nt: TGTGCCAGCAGCCGGACAGGATATGGCTACACCTTC; cdr3_aa: CASSRTGYGYTF
d_call: NA; clone_size: NA; j_call: TRBJ1-5; v_call: TRBV19; cdr3_length: 15; cdr3_nt: TGTGCCAGCAACGAGGCCCCCGGGGGCAATCAGCCCCAGCATTTT; cdr3_aa: CASNEAPGGNQPQHF
d_call: NA; clone_size: NA; j_call: TRBJ2-7; v_call: TRBV7-7; cdr3_length: 18; cdr3_nt: TGTGCTAGCAGCTTAGTCGAGGGCCTTCCCCGACGGCCCTACGAGCAGTACTTC; cdr3_aa: CASSLVEGLPRRPYEQYF
d_call: NA; clone_size: once; j_call: TRBJ2-5; v_call: TRBV6-2/TRBV6-3; cdr3_length: 16; cdr3_nt: TGTGCCAGCAGTTACCCTCTCCAGGGTTGGCAAGAGACCCAGTACTTC; cdr3_aa: CASSYPLQGWQETQYF
d_call: NA; clone_size: NA; j_call: TRBJ2-7; v_call: TRBV11-2; cdr3_length: 16; cdr3_nt: TGTGCCAGCACGAAAGGTCCGGGGGAAGAAGGCTACGAGCAGTACTTC; cdr3_aa: CASTKGPGEEGYEQYF
d_call: NA; clone_size: NA; j_call: TRBJ1-6; v_call: TRBV4-3; cdr3_length: 13; cdr3_nt: TGCGCCAGCAGCCAAGTTACTCGTTCACCCCTCCACTTT; cdr3_aa: CASSQVTRSPLHF
d_call: TRBD1; clone_size: NA; j_call: TRBJ2-3; v_call: TRBV19; cdr3_length: 14; cdr3_nt: TGTGCCAGTAGTAGTGGACAGGGGACAGATACGCAGTATTTT; cdr3_aa: CASSSGQGTDTQYF
d_call: NA; clone_size: few; j_call: TRBJ2-2; v_call: TRBV5-1; cdr3_length: 14; cdr3_nt: TGCGCCAGCAGTGACAGCACGAACACCGGGGAGCTGTTTTTT; cdr3_aa: CASSDSTNTGELFF
d_call: TRBD2; clone_size: NA; j_call: TRBJ2-1; v_call: TRBV5-1; cdr3_length: 14; cdr3_nt: TGCGCCAGCAGCCCGGGACTAGCGGACAATGAGCAGTTCTTC; cdr3_aa: CASSPGLADNEQFF
d_call: NA; clone_size: NA; j_call: TRBJ1-2; v_call: TRBV10-3; cdr3_length: 13; cdr3_nt: TGTGCCATCAGTGAGTCACGGAGCAATGGCTACACCTTC; cdr3_aa: CAISESRSNGYTF
d_call: TRBD1; clone_size: NA; j_call: TRBJ1-1; v_call: TRBV19; cdr3_length: 17; cdr3_nt: TGTGCCAGTAGTATACGACCCGGGACAGGGTTTGTCACTGAAGCTTTCTTT; cdr3_aa: CASSIRPGTGFVTEAFF
d_call: TRBD2; clone_size: NA; j_call: TRBJ2-3; v_call: TRBV4-3; cdr3_length: 17; cdr3_nt: TGCGCCAGCAGCCAGATAGCGGGAGGGATTGGGACAGATACGCAGTATTTT; cdr3_aa: CASSQIAGGIGTDTQYF
d_call: NA; clone_size: NA; j_call: TRBJ1-5; v_call: TRBV2; cdr3_length: 16; cdr3_nt: TGTGCCAGCAGTGAGGGCAGGGCTGGAAGCAATCAGCCCCAGCATTTT; cdr3_aa: CASSEGRAGSNQPQHF
d_call: NA; clone_size: NA; j_call: TRBJ1-3; v_call: TRBV28; cdr3_length: 16; cdr3_nt: TGTGCCAGCAGTTTCTCAGCGACAGATTTTGGAAACACCATATATTTT; cdr3_aa: CASSFSATDFGNTIYF
d_call: NA; clone_size: once; j_call: TRBJ2-7; v_call: TRBV6-4; cdr3_length: 17; cdr3_nt: TGTGCCAGCAGTGACTCGAGGTTTTGGGGGGGGCCCTACGAGCAGTACTTC; cdr3_aa: CASSDSRFWGGPYEQYF
d_call: TRBD1; clone_size: once; j_call: TRBJ2-7; v_call: TRBV4-1; cdr3_length: 15; cdr3_nt: TGCGCCAGCAGCCAAGATCAGGGGGCGTATTTCGAGCAGTACTTC; cdr3_aa: CASSQDQGAYFEQYF
d_call: TRBD1; clone_size: NA; j_call: TRBJ2-2; v_call: TRBV29-1; cdr3_length: 14; cdr3_nt: TGCAGCGTTGGGGAGACAGGGGGTACCGGGGAGCTGTTTTTT; cdr3_aa: CSVGETGGTGELFF
d_call: TRBD2; clone_size: NA; j_call: TRBJ2-2; v_call: TRBV27; cdr3_length: 19; cdr3_nt: TGTGCCAGCGGCCCCTCACCGGGACTAGCGGGAGGCGGCACCGGGGAGCTGTTTTTT; cdr3_aa: CASGPSPGLAGGGTGELFF
d_call: TRBD2; clone_size: NA; j_call: TRBJ2-1; v_call: TRBV5-1; cdr3_length: 14; cdr3_nt: TGCGCCAGCAGCCCCGGACTAGCGGGAGGTGAGCAGTTCTTC; cdr3_aa: CASSPGLAGGEQFF
d_call: NA; clone_size: NA; j_call: TRBJ1-1; v_call: TRBV7-6; cdr3_length: 12; cdr3_nt: TGTGCCAGCAGCTCCGGAGGTACTGAAGCTTTCTTT; cdr3_aa: CASSSGGTEAFF
d_call: TRBD2; clone_size: NA; j_call: TRBJ2-7; v_call: TRBV6-6; cdr3_length: 15; cdr3_nt: TGTGCCAGCTCCCTCGGAGCGGGAGGGCTCTACGAGCAGTACTTC; cdr3_aa: CASSLGAGGLYEQYF
d_call: NA; clone_size: NA; j_call: TRBJ2-1; v_call: TRBV28; cdr3_length: 16; cdr3_nt: TGTGCCACGAGTGGACAGCCGGCAAAGAGCTACAATGAGCAGTTCTTC; cdr3_aa: CATSGQPAKSYNEQFF
d_call: TRBD1; clone_size: NA; j_call: TRBJ2-5; v_call: TRBV3-1/TRBV3-2; cdr3_length: 18; cdr3_nt: TGTGCCAGCAGCCAGCGCCGCGGACAGGGGAGGTTAGGAGAGACCCAGTACTTC; cdr3_aa: CASSQRRGQGRLGETQYF
d_call: NA; clone_size: NA; j_call: TRBJ2-7; v_call: TRBV18; cdr3_length: 13; cdr3_nt: TGTGCCAGCTCACCATTCAGGGACTACGAGCAGTACTTC; cdr3_aa: CASSPFRDYEQYF
d_call: TRBD2; clone_size: NA; j_call: TRBJ2-1; v_call: TRBV6-5; cdr3_length: 15; cdr3_nt: TGTGCCAGCAGGGGACTAGCGGGAGCGCGATCTGAGCAGTTCTTC; cdr3_aa: CASRGLAGARSEQFF
d_call: NA; clone_size: NA; j_call: TRBJ2-2; v_call: TRBV19; cdr3_length: 15; cdr3_nt: TGTGCCAGTAGTCTGCTTCTAGTGGTCACCGGGGAGCTGTTTTTT; cdr3_aa: CASSLLLVVTGELFF
d_call: NA; clone_size: NA; j_call: TRBJ1-1; v_call: TRBV6-5; cdr3_length: 14; cdr3_nt: TGTGCCAGCAGTTACTCGAGGGACACCTTACAAGCTTTCTTT; cdr3_aa: CASSYSRDTLQAFF
d_call: TRBD2; clone_size: NA; j_call: TRBJ2-1; v_call: TRBV29-1; cdr3_length: 14; cdr3_nt: TGCAGCGTCGCAACTAGCGGGATCTACAATGAGCAGTTCTTC; cdr3_aa: CSVATSGIYNEQFF
d_call: TRBD1; clone_size: NA; j_call: TRBJ2-1; v_call: TRBV2; cdr3_length: 15; cdr3_nt: TGTGCCAGCAGTGATAGACAGGGGGCCTACAATGAGCAGTTCTTC; cdr3_aa: CASSDRQGAYNEQFF
d_call: NA; clone_size: few; j_call: TRBJ2-7; v_call: TRBV28; cdr3_length: 13; cdr3_nt: TGTGCCAGCGTAGGGGGGGCAGGGGACGAGCAGTACTTC; cdr3_aa: CASVGGAGDEQYF
d_call: NA; clone_size: NA; j_call: TRBJ2-1; v_call: TRBV18; cdr3_length: 17; cdr3_nt: TGTGCCAGCTCACTCAACGACATAGCGGCCTCCTACAATGAGCAGTTCTTC; cdr3_aa: CASSLNDIAASYNEQFF
d_call: TRBD2; clone_size: NA; j_call: TRBJ2-3; v_call: TRBV5-4; cdr3_length: 16; cdr3_nt: TGTGCCAGCAGCCCGAAAGCGGGAGGGCCGACAGATACGCAGTATTTT; cdr3_aa: CASSPKAGGPTDTQYF
d_call: NA; clone_size: once; j_call: TRBJ1-5; v_call: TRBV29-1; cdr3_length: 12; cdr3_nt: TGCAGCGTTGGGGCAGGGGATCAGCCCCAGCATTTT; cdr3_aa: CSVGAGDQPQHF
d_call: NA; clone_size: NA; j_call: TRBJ2-1; v_call: TRBV2; cdr3_length: 12; cdr3_nt: TGTGCCAGCAAGCTACAGTACAATGAGCAGTTCTTC; cdr3_aa: CASKLQYNEQFF
d_call: TRBD1; clone_size: NA; j_call: TRBJ2-7; v_call: TRBV6-2/TRBV6-3; cdr3_length: 13; cdr3_nt: TGTGCCAGCAGTGATATCGGGACAGGCGAGCAGTACTTC; cdr3_aa: CASSDIGTGEQYF
d_call: TRBD2; clone_size: NA; j_call: TRBJ2-1; v_call: TRBV10-3; cdr3_length: 15; cdr3_nt: TGTGCCATCAATACCGGGACTAGAGAAGACAATGAGCAGTTCTTC; cdr3_aa: CAINTGTREDNEQFF
d_call: TRBD1; clone_size: NA; j_call: TRBJ1-2; v_call: TRBV2; cdr3_length: 14; cdr3_nt: TGTGCCAGCAGACAGGGACAGGGAATCTATGGCTACACCTTC; cdr3_aa: CASRQGQGIYGYTF
d_call: TRBD1; clone_size: NA; j_call: TRBJ2-7; v_call: TRBV5-6; cdr3_length: 14; cdr3_nt: TGTGCCAGCAGCCTGACAGGGGTGACAGACGAGCAGTACTTC; cdr3_aa: CASSLTGVTDEQYF